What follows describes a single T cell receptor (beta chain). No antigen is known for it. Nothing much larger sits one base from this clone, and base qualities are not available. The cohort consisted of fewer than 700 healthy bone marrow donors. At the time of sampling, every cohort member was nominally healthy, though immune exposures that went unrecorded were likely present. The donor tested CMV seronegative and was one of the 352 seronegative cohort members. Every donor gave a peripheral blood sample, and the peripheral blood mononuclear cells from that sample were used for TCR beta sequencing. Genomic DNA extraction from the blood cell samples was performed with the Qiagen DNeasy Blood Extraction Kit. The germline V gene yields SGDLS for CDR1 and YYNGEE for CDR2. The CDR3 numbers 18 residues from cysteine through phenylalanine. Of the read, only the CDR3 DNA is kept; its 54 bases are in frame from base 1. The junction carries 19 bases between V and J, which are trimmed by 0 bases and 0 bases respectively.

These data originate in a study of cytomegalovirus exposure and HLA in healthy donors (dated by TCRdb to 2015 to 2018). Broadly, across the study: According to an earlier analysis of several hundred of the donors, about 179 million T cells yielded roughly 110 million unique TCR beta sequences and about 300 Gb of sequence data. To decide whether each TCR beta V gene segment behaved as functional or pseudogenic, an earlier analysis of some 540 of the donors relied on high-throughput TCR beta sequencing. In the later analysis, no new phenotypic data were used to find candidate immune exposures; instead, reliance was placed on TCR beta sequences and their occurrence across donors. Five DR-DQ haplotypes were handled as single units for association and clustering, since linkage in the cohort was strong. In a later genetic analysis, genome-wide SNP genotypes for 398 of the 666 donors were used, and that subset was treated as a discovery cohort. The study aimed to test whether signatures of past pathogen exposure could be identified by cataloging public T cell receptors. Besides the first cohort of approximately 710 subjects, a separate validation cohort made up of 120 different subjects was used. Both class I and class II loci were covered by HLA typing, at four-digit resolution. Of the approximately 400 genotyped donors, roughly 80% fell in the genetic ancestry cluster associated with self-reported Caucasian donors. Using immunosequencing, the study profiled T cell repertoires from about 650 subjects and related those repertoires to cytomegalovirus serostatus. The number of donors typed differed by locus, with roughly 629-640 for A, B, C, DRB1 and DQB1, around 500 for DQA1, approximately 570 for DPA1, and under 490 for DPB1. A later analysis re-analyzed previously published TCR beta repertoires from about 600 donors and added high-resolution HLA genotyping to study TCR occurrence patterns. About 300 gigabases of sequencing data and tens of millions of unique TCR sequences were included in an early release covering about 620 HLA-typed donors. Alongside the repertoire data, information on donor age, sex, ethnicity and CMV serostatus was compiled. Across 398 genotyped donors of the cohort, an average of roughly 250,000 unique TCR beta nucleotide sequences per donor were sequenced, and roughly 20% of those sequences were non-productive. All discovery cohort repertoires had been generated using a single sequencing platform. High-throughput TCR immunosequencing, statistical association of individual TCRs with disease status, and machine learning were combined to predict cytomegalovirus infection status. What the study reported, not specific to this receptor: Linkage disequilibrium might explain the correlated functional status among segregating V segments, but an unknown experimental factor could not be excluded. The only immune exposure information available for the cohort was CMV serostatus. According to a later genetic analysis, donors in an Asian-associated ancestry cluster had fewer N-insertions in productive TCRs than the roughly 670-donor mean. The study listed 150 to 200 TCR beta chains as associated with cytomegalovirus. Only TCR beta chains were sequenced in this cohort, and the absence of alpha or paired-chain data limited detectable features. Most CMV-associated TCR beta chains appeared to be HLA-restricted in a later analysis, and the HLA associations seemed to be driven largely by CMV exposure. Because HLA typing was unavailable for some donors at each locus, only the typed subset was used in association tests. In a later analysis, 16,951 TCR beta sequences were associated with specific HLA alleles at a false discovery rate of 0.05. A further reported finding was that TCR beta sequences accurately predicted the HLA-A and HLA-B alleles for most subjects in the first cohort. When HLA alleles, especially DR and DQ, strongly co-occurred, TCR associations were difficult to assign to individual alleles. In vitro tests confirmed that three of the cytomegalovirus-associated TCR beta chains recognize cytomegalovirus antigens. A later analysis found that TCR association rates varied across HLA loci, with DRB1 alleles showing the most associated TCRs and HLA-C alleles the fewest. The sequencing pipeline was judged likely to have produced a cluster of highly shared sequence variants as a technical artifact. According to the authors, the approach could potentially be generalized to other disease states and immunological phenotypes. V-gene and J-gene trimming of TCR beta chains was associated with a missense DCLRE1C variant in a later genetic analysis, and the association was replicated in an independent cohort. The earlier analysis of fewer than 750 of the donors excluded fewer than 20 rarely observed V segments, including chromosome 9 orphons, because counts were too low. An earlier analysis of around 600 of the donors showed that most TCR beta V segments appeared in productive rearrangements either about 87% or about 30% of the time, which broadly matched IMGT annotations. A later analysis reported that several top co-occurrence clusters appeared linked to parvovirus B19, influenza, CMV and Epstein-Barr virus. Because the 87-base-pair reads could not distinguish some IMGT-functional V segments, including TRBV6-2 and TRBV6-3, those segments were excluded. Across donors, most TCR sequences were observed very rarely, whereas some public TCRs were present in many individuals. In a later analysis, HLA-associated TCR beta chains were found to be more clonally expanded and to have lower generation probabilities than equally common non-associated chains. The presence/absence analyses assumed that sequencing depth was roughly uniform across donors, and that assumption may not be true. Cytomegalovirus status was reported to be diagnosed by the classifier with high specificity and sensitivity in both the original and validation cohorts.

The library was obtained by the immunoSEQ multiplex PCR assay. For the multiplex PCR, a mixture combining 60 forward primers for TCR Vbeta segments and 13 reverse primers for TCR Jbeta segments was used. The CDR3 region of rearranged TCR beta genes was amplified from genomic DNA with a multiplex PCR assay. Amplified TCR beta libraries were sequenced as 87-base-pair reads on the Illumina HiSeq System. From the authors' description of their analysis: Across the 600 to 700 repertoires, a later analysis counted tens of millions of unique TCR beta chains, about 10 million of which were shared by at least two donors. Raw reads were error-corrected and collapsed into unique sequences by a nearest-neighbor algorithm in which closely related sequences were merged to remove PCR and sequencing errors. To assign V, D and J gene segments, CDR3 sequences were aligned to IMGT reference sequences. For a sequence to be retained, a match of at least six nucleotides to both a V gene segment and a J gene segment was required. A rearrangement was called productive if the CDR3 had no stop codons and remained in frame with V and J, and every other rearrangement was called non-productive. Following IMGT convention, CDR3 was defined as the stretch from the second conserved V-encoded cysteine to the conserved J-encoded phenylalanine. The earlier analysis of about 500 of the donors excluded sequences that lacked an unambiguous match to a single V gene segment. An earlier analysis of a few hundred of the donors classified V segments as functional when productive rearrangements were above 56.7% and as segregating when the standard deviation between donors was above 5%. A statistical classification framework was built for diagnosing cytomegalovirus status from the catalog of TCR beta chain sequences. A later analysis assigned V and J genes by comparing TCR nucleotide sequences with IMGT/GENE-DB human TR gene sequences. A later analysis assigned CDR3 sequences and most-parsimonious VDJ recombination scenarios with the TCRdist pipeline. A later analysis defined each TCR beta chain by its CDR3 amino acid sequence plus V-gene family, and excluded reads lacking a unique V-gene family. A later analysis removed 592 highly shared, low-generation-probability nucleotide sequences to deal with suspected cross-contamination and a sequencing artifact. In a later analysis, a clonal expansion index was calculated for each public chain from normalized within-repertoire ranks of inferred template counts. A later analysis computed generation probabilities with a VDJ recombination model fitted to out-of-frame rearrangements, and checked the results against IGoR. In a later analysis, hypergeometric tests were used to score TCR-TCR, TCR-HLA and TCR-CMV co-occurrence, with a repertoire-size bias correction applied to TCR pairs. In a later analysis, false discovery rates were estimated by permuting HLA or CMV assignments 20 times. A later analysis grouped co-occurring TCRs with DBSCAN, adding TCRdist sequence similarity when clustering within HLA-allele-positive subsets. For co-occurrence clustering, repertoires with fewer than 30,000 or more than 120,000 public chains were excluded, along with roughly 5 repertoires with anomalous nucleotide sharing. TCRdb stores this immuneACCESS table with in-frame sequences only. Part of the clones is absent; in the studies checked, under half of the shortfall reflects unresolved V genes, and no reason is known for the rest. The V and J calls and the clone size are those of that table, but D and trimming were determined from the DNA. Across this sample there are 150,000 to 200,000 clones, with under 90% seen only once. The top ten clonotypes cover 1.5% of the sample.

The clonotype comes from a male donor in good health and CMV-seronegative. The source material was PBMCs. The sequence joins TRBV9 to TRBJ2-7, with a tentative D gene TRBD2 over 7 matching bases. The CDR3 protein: CASSVAPRGAGSSYEQYF. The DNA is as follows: TGTGCCAGCAGCGTAGCTCCACGGGGGGCAGGATCCTCCTACGAGCAGTACTTC.